The 22 T cell receptor beta chains given below trace back to one sample, sequenced in a study of cytomegalovirus exposure and HLA in healthy donors. The PCR employed 60 Vbeta primers together with 13 Jbeta primers. The assay was immunoSEQ multiplex PCR, and TCRdb's table has in-frame clones only and misses some. The sample includes about 160,000 clones. What was sequenced was PBMCs. Receptors originate from a woman in her fifties or sixties in good health and CMV-seronegative.

The CDR3 protein is CASRSPPEALAEETQYF. Here the CDR3 DNA reads TGTGCAAGTCGCTCGCCGCCCGAAGCGCTAGCAGAGGAGACCCAGTACTTC. The rearrangement joins TRBV12-2 to TRBJ2-5; the table calls TRBD2, which could not be checked here. TRBV12-2 is a pseudogene. The CDR3 has 17 amino acids.

The V call is TRBV29-1, the J call TRBJ2-3; 8 bases are a match to TRBD1. The V segment lost 0 bases and the J segment 4 bases; nucleotides outside the gene matches: 6. From germline, CDR1 is SQVTM and CDR2 ANQGSEA. The CDR3 runs 15 residues. The CDR3, as DNA: TGCAGCGTTGAAGAAGGAAAGACAGGGGCAGATACGCAGTATTTT. Translating it yields CSVEEGKTGADTQYF.

V gene TRBV5-8 combines with J gene TRBJ1-4, with D unclear. This CDR3 spans 15 amino acids. V was cut by 4 bases and J by 4 bases, with 14 bases left in between. Germline V gene data show CDR1 as SGHTS and CDR2 as YDEGEE. The CDR3 DNA is TGTGCCAGCAGCGCGGGTTCGGCGAATAATGAAAAACTGTTTTTT. Translation: CASSAGSANNEKLFF.

The chain uses TRBV5-1 and TRBJ2-1, with 11 bases matching TRBD1. This CDR3 is built from 15 residues. Germline lookup yields CDR1 SGHRS and CDR2 YFSETQ. Trimming at V came to 4 bases and at J to 6 bases, leaving 6 bases not matched to a gene. The CDR3 DNA follows: TGCGCCAGCAGCCCCGGACAGGGGGCGTTCAATGAGCAGTTCTTC. It specifies CASSPGQGAFNEQFF.

The chain uses TRBV10-1 and TRBJ1-2; D not certain. V lost 5 bases to trimming and J lost 4 bases, with 8 bases between them. The CDR3 sequence is 12 residues long. Germline values: CDR1 WNHNN, CDR2 SYGVQD (reference sequence). CDR3 residues: CASSNLGYGYTF. The CDR3 nucleotides read TGCGCCAGCAGTAACCTAGGCTATGGCTACACCTTC.

The chain joins TRBV2 to TRBJ2-1; 14 nucleotides align to TRBD2. CDR1 SNHLY and CDR2 FYNNEI come from the germline V gene. The CDR3 has 15 amino acids. V shed 7 bases and J 7 bases; nucleotides not matched to a gene: 6. Written as DNA, the CDR3 is TGTGCCAGCACCCGACTAGCGGGAGGGACTAATGAGCAGTTCTTC. Translating gives CASTRLAGGTNEQFF.

The V call is TRBV7-2, the J call TRBJ2-3, with TRBD2 matching 7 bases. V lost 7 bases and J lost 0; bases outside the gene matches: 7. Germline assignment: CDR1 SGHTA and CDR2 FQGNSA. This CDR3 contains 15 residues. Here the CDR3 DNA reads TGTGCCAGCACTCGTCACGGGGGGAGCACAGATACGCAGTATTTT. Amino acids: CASTRHGGSTDTQYF.

This sequence joins TRBV5-1 and TRBJ1-2; D perhaps matches TRBD1 (6 bases). Trimming took 2 bases from V and 5 from J, leaving 16 bases between them. The CDR3 has 15 residues. Looked up from germline, CDR1 is SGHRS and CDR2 is YFSETQ. CDR3 DNA: TGCGCCAGCAGCTTCAGCCAGGCCAGGGGATATGGCTACACCTTC. Residues: CASSFSQARGYGYTF. The variable domain in full, with the rest retrieved from reference TRBV5-1 and TRBJ1-2, is KAGVTQTPRYLIKTRGQQVTLSCSPISGHRSVSWYQQTPGQGLQFLFEYFSETQRNKGNFPGRFSGRQFSNSRSEMNVSTLELGDSALYLCASSFSQARGYGYTFGSGTRLTVV.

The chain combines TRBV7-2 with TRBJ2-5, with 8 bases aligning to TRBD1. With 0 bases clipped from V and 7 bases from J, the junction kept 7 bases outside the gene matches. Germline loops: CDR1 SGHTA, CDR2 FQGNSA. This CDR3 is 15 amino acids long. DNA for the CDR3: TGTGCCAGCAGCTTAGCGAGACAGGGGTGGTTGACCCAGTACTTC. Translating it yields CASSLARQGWLTQYF.

This chain uses TRBV18 with TRBJ1-1; 9 positions agree with TRBD1. The trim removed 3 bases at V and 0 bases at J, leaving 5 bases unmatched. There are 16 residues in the CDR3. Germline-derived CDR1 and CDR2 are KGHSH and LQKENI. CDR3 protein: CASSPRQGDMNTEAFF. The CDR3 region has the DNA TGTGCCAGCTCACCTCGACAGGGGGATATGAACACTGAAGCTTTCTTT. Using reference TRBV18 and TRBJ1-1 for the parts outside the CDR3, the full variable domain is NAGVMQNPRHLVRRRGQEARLRCSPMKGHSHVYWYRQLPEEGLKFMVYLQKENIIDESGMPKERFSAEFPKEGPSILRIQQVVRGDSAAYFCASSPRQGDMNTEAFFGQGTRLTVV.

This rearrangement joins TRBV29-1 to TRBJ1-1; 10 bases are shared with TRBD1. CDR3 length: 14 amino acids. Germline V gene lookup returns CDR1 SQVTM and CDR2 ANQGSEA. Trimming cost V 7 bases and J 3 bases; bases outside gene matches: 8. The CDR3 spells CSALRDRGYTEAFF. CDR3 DNA sequence: TGCAGCGCCCTTAGGGACAGGGGATACACTGAAGCTTTCTTT.

V gene TRBV27 combines with J gene TRBJ1-2; D perhaps matches TRBD1 (6 bases). Germline V CDR1 and CDR2: MNHEY, SMNVEV (reference sequence). Trimming removed 5 bases from V and 7 bases from J, with 20 bases in between. The CDR3 runs to 15 residues. CDR3 amino acids: CASSPLQGPQAGYTF. The DNA of the CDR3 is TGTGCCAGCAGTCCCCTCCAGGGGCCCCAGGCTGGCTACACCTTC.

The CDR3 sequence: CASSLLGGNQETQYF. In DNA, the CDR3 is TGTGCCAGCAGCTTACTCGGGGGGAACCAAGAGACCCAGTACTTC. V usage is TRBV7-3 and J usage is TRBJ2-5, with 7 positions matching TRBD2. The CDR3 is 15 residues long. V lost 2 bases and J lost 0; bases outside the gene matches: 3. CDR1 and CDR2 from the germline V gene are SGHTA and FQGTGA.

This chain links TRBV2 with TRBJ2-6, with D possibly matching TRBD1 (5 bases). V lost 8 bases and J lost 0, with 11 bases in between. In germline, CDR1 is SNHLY, CDR2 FYNNEI. The CDR3 length is 15 residues. The CDR3 nucleotides are TGTGCCAGCGGGGCTACATCCTCTGGGGCCAACGTCCTGACTTTC. It is translated as CASGATSSGANVLTF.

The chain carries TRBV7-9 and TRBJ2-7; tentatively, D is TRBD2 (6 bases). The CDR3 contains 14 residues. Between the trimmed V and J ends, which lost 2 bases and 2 bases, there was a span of 10 bases. From germline, CDR1 is SEHNR and CDR2 FQNEAQ (reference sequence). This chain's CDR3 is CASSLPGGAYEQYF. Here the CDR3 DNA reads TGTGCCAGCAGCTTACCAGGAGGGGCCTACGAGCAGTACTTC.

The V call is TRBV2, the J call TRBJ2-1; D is unresolved. CDR1 SNHLY and CDR2 FYNNEI come from the germline V gene. The V end lost 4 bases, the J end lost 9 bases, and 10 bases lay between the germline ends. CDR3 length equals 12 residues. CDR3 bases: TGTGCCAGCAGTGTTGGAACGGGTGAGCAGTTCTTC. It encodes CASSVGTGEQFF.

This chain joins TRBV7-8 and TRBJ2-3; no clear D. CDR1 is SGHVS and CDR2 is FQNEAQ in the germline V gene. The CDR3 has 14 amino acids. Trimming took off 5 bases at V and 3 bases at J, with 12 bases between the two ends. The chain's CDR3 is CASSPEWVTDTQYF. The CDR3 nucleotides read TGTGCCAGCAGCCCGGAGTGGGTGACAGATACGCAGTATTTT.

The chain joins TRBV7-2 to TRBJ1-1, with a weak D call TRBD1 (6 bases). V lost 5 bases, J lost 5 bases, and 18 bases lay in between. The CDR3 spans 15 residues. Germline V CDR1 and CDR2: SGHTA, FQGNSA. The CDR3 nucleotides are TGTGCCAGCAGCATTAGCCGGACAGCCAGGACTGAAGCTTTCTTT. Protein product: CASSISRTARTEAFF.

The chain recombines TRBV5-1 with TRBJ2-2, with a possible D match to TRBD2 (5 bases). V lost 7 bases to trimming and J lost 5 bases, with 21 bases between them. Germline V gene sequence: CDR1 SGHRS, CDR2 YFSETQ. The length of the CDR3 is 16 residues. CDR3 DNA sequence: TGCGCCAGCTCGGGGTACCAGCCAAGTTGGACCGGGGAGCTGTTTTTT. Protein product: CASSGYQPSWTGELFF.

V usage is TRBV7-2 and J usage is TRBJ2-3; 8 bases agree with TRBD2. V was pared by 0 bases and J by 0 bases, with 2 bases of the junction left unmatched. Germline CDR1 and CDR2: SGHTA and FQGNSA. The CDR3 is 16 amino acids. The CDR3 is CASSLALAGSTDTQYF. CDR3 DNA: TGTGCCAGCAGCTTAGCGTTAGCGGGGAGCACAGATACGCAGTATTTT.

V usage is TRBV13 and J usage is TRBJ1-6, with a tentative D call TRBD1 (6 bases). This CDR3 contains 16 residues. CDR1 PRHDT and CDR2 FYEKMQ come from the germline V gene (reference sequence). V lost 4 bases to trimming and J lost 1 base, with 11 bases between them. CDR3 sequence (DNA): TGTGCCAGCAGCTCCAACCAGGGGTCCTATAATTCACCCCTCCACTTT. It yields the protein CASSSNQGSYNSPLHF. Drawing the rest from reference TRBV13 and TRBJ1-6, the complete variable domain is AAGVIQSPRHLIKEKRETATLKCYPIPRHDTVYWYQQGPGQDPQFLISFYEKMQSDKGSIPDRFSAQQFSDYHSELNMSSLELGDSALYFCASSSNQGSYNSPLHFGNGTRLTVT.

This chain joins TRBV10-3 and TRBJ1-6; the match to TRBD1 covers 10 bases. Germline loops: CDR1 ENHRY, CDR2 SYGVKD. This CDR3 region has 17 residues. With V trimmed by 4 bases and J by 2 bases, 5 bases remained unmatched. The CDR3 coding sequence is TGTGCCATCAGTGCAAGGACAGGGGGAACCTATAATTCACCCCTCCACTTT. Translating it yields CAISARTGGTYNSPLHF.